One TCR beta chain is described in this entry. This clonotype was detected many times. There is no known antigen for this receptor. No per-base quality is available; no much larger clone lies one base away. From a lookup of the germline V gene, CDR1 and CDR2 are MNHNS and SASEGT. Reading from cysteine to phenylalanine, the CDR3 counts 15 amino acids. The kept DNA is CDR3 alone, 45 bases in frame from the first base. V sheds 6 bases and J sheds 5 bases, leaving 20 bases between their ends. The TCR beta CDR3 regions were amplified from RNA transcripts. For the first round of RT-PCR on the TCR CDR3, the HTBI primer set was used together with the Qiagen OneStep RT-PCR kit. The libraries were constructed in a second round of multiplex PCR and then size-selected and purified. Libraries were sequenced paired-end with 100 bp reads on an Illumina HiSeq2000. Per the original workflow: SOAPnuke was used to process the raw data, throwing out any read that contained adapters or uncalled bases, had a mean Phred below 15, or lacked an exact constant-primer or identifier match. High-quality paired reads were merged with COPE v1.2.5, and unique nucleotide sequences were defined as clonotypes. MiTCR v1.1 was used to align clonotypes to the IMGT TRBV, TRBD and TRBJ reference segments. The analysis included only V-J combinations with a frequency above 0.0001, which together covered 98% to 99.2% of the repertoires. The TCS score was defined as F50 (clonal expansion) divided by E x V (chaos), with BLOSUM62-based TCRdist calculated between CDR3 peptides within each V-J. Welch's t-statistics and random forest reduced roughly 500 V-J features to about 13, which were used in a naive Bayes classifier (R e1071). TCRdb handled the public reads itself, with Q25 trimming in fastp and clone calling in MiXCR, and kept productive beta chains. Rows merge per CDR3 protein into single entries with the most common DNA and genes. V and J calls and clone size were set by TCRdb, not the authors. This sample gives about 550,000 distinct CDR3 sequences in total; around 20% of them show up just once. The top ten clones comprise 26% of the sample.

The sample belongs to a study of T cells in Graves' hyperthyroidism and ophthalmopathy (dated by TCRdb to the late 2010s). Context from the whole study: Peripheral blood samples were taken at the time of initial diagnosis, prior to any treatment. After sampling, hyperthyroidism patients received methimazole starting at 30 mg daily, and ophthalmopathy patients received high-dose intravenous methylprednisolone. The roughly 99 discovery patients were divided at random into training and test sets in a 7:3 ratio. Whether ophthalmopathy could be predicted prospectively was tested in an independent validation cohort made up of 18 to 20 hyperthyroidism patients plus 17 patients who later progressed to ophthalmopathy. A discovery cohort of approximately 100 patients, about 44 with Graves' ophthalmopathy and 57 with stable Graves' hyperthyroidism, was used to find distinguishing TCR V-J signatures. In addition, the study compared T-cell repertoires in thyroid tissue and in blood from roughly six Graves' hyperthyroidism patients. The paper reports TCR Vbeta CDR3 sequencing of 135 peripheral blood samples: 43 ophthalmopathy, under 85 hyperthyroidism and around 17 progressor patients.

General findings and caveats noted by the study authors: In validation, the model predicted progression to ophthalmopathy a median of around 6.5 months before onset, with 70% to 71% sensitivity and more than 72% specificity. No statistical method was used to fix the sample size in advance, and group allocation was not hidden from the investigators. A model built on a 13 V-J signature distinguished ophthalmopathy from stable hyperthyroidism, reaching about 88% sensitivity and about 81% specificity in cross-validation and 80%/75% in testing. Most expanded thyroid clonotypes (frequency above 0.001) were also detected in blood, suggesting blood repertoires may reflect thyroid immune responses.

Stable Graves' hyperthyroidism was defined as the absence of progression to ophthalmopathy over 18 months of follow-up. The hyperthyroidism patients were between 18 and 65 years old and newly diagnosed, with a disease duration of less than 2 months. The study excluded patients with uncontrolled infections, other autoimmune diseases, pregnancy or lactation. Diagnoses were based on clinical symptoms, serum thyroxine and TRAb, thyroid ultrasound and orbital computed tomography. PBMCs were isolated from 7.5 to 10 ml of fresh peripheral blood by Ficoll-Paque density gradient centrifugation. Total RNA was extracted using Trizol reagent, and RNA quality was assessed on an Agilent 2100 Bioanalyzer.

The origin of this receptor is a man between 18 and 29 years old with Graves' hyperthyroidism. This sequence uses TRBV6-1 and TRBJ2-7; matching of 6 bases hints at TRBD2 as the D gene. The specimen sequenced was blood. The DNA sequence follows: TGTGCCAGCAGCCACACCCGGGGAGGCCTCCACGAGCAGTACTTC. Protein translation: CASSHTRGGLHEQYF.